Below, 20 T cell receptor beta chains from the same sample are listed, as sequenced in a study of regulatory T cells in long-lasting Graves disease. Time point indicated: newly diagnosed GD, antithyroid drugs for less than 3 months. Generation of the TCR library employed RNA extracted from PBMCs. Investigators prepared the TCR beta libraries by applying iRepertoire HTBI primers and Arm-PCR of CDR3 regions. TCRdb reprocessed the multiplex PCR reads with MiXCR, giving one entry per CDR3 protein. The sample yields 350,000 to 500,000 distinct CDR3 sequences, 16% seen once. This sample was shared with a second study, whose subject was T cells in Graves' hyperthyroidism and ophthalmopathy.

The sequenced sample was peripheral blood mononuclear cells (PBMCs), obtained at new diagnosis, from a patient treated with antithyroid drugs. These receptors were collected from a woman in her 30s with Graves disease.

This clonotype was seen just once. V gene TRBV12-5 combines with J gene TRBJ2-3, with 11 bases fitting TRBD2. The J call is doubtful: the DNA matches TRBJ2-1 better. CDR1 and CDR2 (germline): LGHNT, FRNRAP. This CDR3 region has 16 residues. CDR3 nucleotides: TGTGCTAGTGGTCCGGGACTAGCGGACTCCGGGAATGAGCAGTTCTTC. Translated, it gives CASGPGLADSGNEQFF.

This clonotype was detected a few times. The chain joins TRBV27 to TRBJ2-2, with TRBD2 matching over 10 bases. There are 17 residues in the CDR3. J gave up 5 bases and V 5 bases, and 11 bases lay outside the gene matches. Per the germline V gene, CDR1 is MNHEY and CDR2 is SMNVEV (reference sequence). This CDR3 reads CASSGPAGGPGTGELFF. The DNA for the CDR3 is TGTGCCAGCAGTGGTCCAGCGGGAGGGCCGGGGACCGGGGAGCTGTTTTTT.

This clonotype was observed at least ten times. This CDR3 is CASSWTSGVGEGVEQFF. The CDR3 DNA sequence: TGCGCCAGCAGCTGGACTAGCGGGGTAGGGGAGGGGGTTGAGCAGTTCTTC. This chain joins TRBV5-1 and TRBJ2-1; 12 positions agree with TRBD2. Germline trimming cut 3 bases from V and 9 bases from J; bases unmatched to any gene: 13. In germline, CDR1 is SGHRS, CDR2 YFSETQ. The CDR3 runs to 17 residues. The complete variable domain, with remaining parts taken from reference TRBV5-1 and TRBJ2-1, reads KAGVTQTPRYLIKTRGQQVTLSCSPISGHRSVSWYQQTPGQGLQFLFEYFSETQRNKGNFPGRFSGRQFSNSRSEMNVSTLELGDSALYLCASSWTSGVGEGVEQFFGPGTRLTVL.

This clonotype came up many times. The chain combines TRBV3-1 with TRBJ1-5; D is unresolved. From germline, CDR1 is LGHDT and CDR2 YNNKEL (reference sequence). V gave up 4 bases and J gave up 0 bases, with 7 bases separating them. CDR3 length: 14 amino acids. The CDR3 region is CASSPGHSNQPQHF. The CDR3 DNA reads as TGTGCCAGCAGCCCGGGCCATAGCAATCAGCCCCAGCATTTT.

This clonotype turned up a few times. This chain uses TRBV4-1 with TRBJ1-5; D is unclear. The CDR3 has 15 residues. Trimming took 0 bases from V and 0 from J, leaving 6 bases between them. The V gene's germline CDR1 is MGHRA and CDR2 YSYEKL. The CDR3 is CASSQDPYSNQPQHF. The CDR3 nucleotides are TGCGCCAGCAGCCAAGACCCCTATAGCAATCAGCCCCAGCATTTT.

The sample holds many counts of this clonotype. This chain links TRBV7-6 with TRBJ2-5; D unclear. Germline V gives CDR1 SGHVS, CDR2 FNYEAQ. The CDR3 is 14 residues long. V was clipped by 2 bases and J by 5 bases, with 12 bases between them. CDR3 protein: CASSLRPAWETQYF. The DNA for the CDR3 is TGTGCCAGCAGCTTACGTCCTGCGTGGGAGACCCAGTACTTC. Full variable domain (outside the CDR3, taken from reference TRBV7-6 and TRBJ2-5): GAGVSQSPRYKVTKRGQDVALRCDPISGHVSLYWYRQALGQGPEFLTYFNYEAQQDKSGLPNDRFSAERPEGSISTLTIQRTEQRDSAMYRCASSLRPAWETQYFGPGTRLLVL.

Many counts were recorded for this clonotype. The chain employs TRBV28 and TRBJ2-2; 8 positions agree with TRBD2. CDR1 MDHEN and CDR2 SYDVKM come from the germline V gene. The CDR3 runs 15 residues. Germline trimming cut 8 bases from V and 1 base from J; bases unmatched to any gene: 6. CDR3 sequence (DNA): TGTGCCAGCCGGGAGGGCCCGAGGAACACCGGGGAGCTGTTTTTT. Its protein product is CASREGPRNTGELFF.

This clonotype was recorded many times. The genes are TRBV7-9 and TRBJ2-2; 9 bases line up with TRBD2. Germline values: CDR1 SEHNR, CDR2 FQNEAQ (reference sequence). V was pared by 5 bases and J by 1 base, with 11 bases of the junction left unmatched. The CDR3 totals 18 residues. CDR3 bases: TGTGCCAGCAGCCGTACCGCAAGCGGGAGGATGAACACCGGGGAGCTGTTTTTT. Its translation is CASSRTASGRMNTGELFF. Together with reference TRBV7-9 and TRBJ2-2, the CDR3 gives the full variable domain: DTGVSQNPRHKITKRGQNVTFRCDPISEHNRLYWYRQTLGQGPEFLTYFQNEAQLEKSRLLSDRFSAERPKGSFSTLEIQRTEQGDSAMYLCASSRTASGRMNTGELFFGEGSRLTVL.

This clonotype was recorded at least ten times. The chain links TRBV6-1 to TRBJ1-2; 7 positions match TRBD1. Trimming removed 6 bases from V and 0 bases from J; junction bases left unmatched: 13. The CDR3 is made up of 17 amino acids. Per germline, CDR1 MNHNS and CDR2 SASEGT. In DNA, the CDR3 is TGTGCCAGCAGCCCCCACAGGGCCAGGGGGGCTAACTATGGCTACACCTTC. Translating gives CASSPHRARGANYGYTF.

This clonotype was counted between two and nine times. The chain is built from TRBV27 and TRBJ1-3; no clear D gene. Germline V gene data show CDR1 as MNHEY and CDR2 as SMNVEV (reference sequence). The CDR3 totals 16 residues. V lost 4 bases and J lost 4, with 17 bases in between. CDR3 nucleotide sequence: TGTGCCAGCAGTTCTCGGGCCGGACCCGGGGGAAACACCATATATTTT. This encodes CASSSRAGPGGNTIYF.

This clonotype was recorded many times. V and J are TRBV20-1 and TRBJ2-3, with D possibly being TRBD1 (5 bases). CDR1 and CDR2 from the germline V gene are DFQATT and SNEGSKA (reference sequence). Trimming removed 5 bases at V and 1 base at J, with 13 bases between. This CDR3 has 14 residues. DNA of the CDR3: TGCAGTGCTGGGGATTTAGGGGGCACAGATACGCAGTATTTT. Protein product: CSAGDLGGTDTQYF.

V is TRBV20-1 and J is TRBJ1-2; D perhaps matches TRBD1 (5 bases). V was cut by 0 bases and J by 10 bases, with 21 bases left in between. CDR1 DFQATT and CDR2 SNEGSKA come from the germline V gene (reference sequence). This CDR3 region has 15 residues. CDR3: CSARDFGTPFRDYTF. CDR3 in DNA: TGCAGTGCTAGAGATTTTGGGACCCCTTTTAGGGACTACACCTTC.

This chain joins TRBV10-3 and TRBJ2-2, with 8 bases identical to TRBD1. The germline CDR1 and CDR2 sequences are ENHRY and SYGVKD. The CDR3 has 14 residues. J lost 0 bases, V lost 11 bases, and 5 bases had no gene match. CDR3 nucleotides: TGTGCCGCCAGACAGGGGTCGAACACCGGGGAGCTGTTTTTT. Translating it yields CAARQGSNTGELFF.

This clonotype has only a few counts. This chain joins TRBV20-1 and TRBJ2-2; D might be TRBD1 (5 bases). The CDR3 contains 12 residues. CDR1 and CDR2 (germline): DFQATT, SNEGSKA (reference sequence). Trimming removed 6 bases from V and 4 bases from J, with 9 bases in between. The CDR3 nucleotides read TGCAGTGCAGGGGTGGGCACCGGGGAGCTGTTTTTT. Amino acids: CSAGVGTGELFF.

In its sample, this clonotype was seen many times. The chain combines TRBV6-1 with TRBJ2-7, with D perhaps matching TRBD2 (6 bases). Trimming removed 6 bases from V and 1 base from J, with 19 bases in between. CDR3 length equals 16 residues. Looked up from germline, CDR1 is MNHNS and CDR2 is SASEGT. The CDR3 bases are TGTGCCAGCAGCCCGACTAGAAGACTAAGATCCTACGAGCAGTACTTC. Translation gives CASSPTRRLRSYEQYF.

This clonotype was recorded at least ten times. The CDR3 sequence is CASSPGGSYGYTF. In nucleotides, the CDR3 is TGTGCCAGCTCACCCGGAGGGAGCTATGGCTACACCTTC. V and J are TRBV18 and TRBJ1-2; no firm D call. Germline CDR1 and CDR2: KGHSH and LQKENI. V was pared by 3 bases and J by 4 bases, with 9 bases between. The CDR3 totals 13 residues.

This clonotype showed up many times. DNA for the CDR3: TGTGCCAGCAGTTCAACAGGGGGCCTCTTCAATCAGCCCCAGCATTTT. Protein product: CASSSTGGLFNQPQHF. The chain carries TRBV27 and TRBJ1-5; 9 positions agree with TRBD1. Germline CDR1 reads MNHEY; CDR2 reads SMNVEV (reference sequence). The trim removed 4 bases at V and 3 bases at J, leaving 7 bases unmatched. This CDR3 has 16 residues.

This clonotype was counted a few times. The chain combines TRBV6-5 with TRBJ1-3, with D possibly matching TRBD1 (6 bases). Germline CDR1 MNHEY, CDR2 SVGAGI. V was cut by 0 bases and J by 4 bases, with 10 bases left in between. The CDR3 length is 15 residues. The CDR3 protein is CASSYSSGVGNTIYF. The CDR3 DNA follows: TGTGCCAGCAGTTACTCATCAGGGGTGGGAAACACCATATATTTT.

The rearrangement links TRBV6-1 to TRBJ1-5; no clear D. CDR3 length: 15 residues. Germline V gene lookup returns CDR1 MNHNS and CDR2 SASEGT. Between the trimmed V and J ends, which lost 6 bases and 3 bases, there was a span of 15 bases. DNA for the CDR3: TGTGCCAGCAGCCAGCAGAGAATCTACAATCAGCCCCAGCATTTT. Protein sequence: CASSQQRIYNQPQHF.

This clonotype was recorded once. A read error likely explains this, since a far larger clone differs by one base. V and J are TRBV30 and TRBJ2-5; 9 bases are shared with TRBD2. The J call may be incorrect, as the DNA end agrees better with TRBJ2-1. The CDR3 spans 16 residues. Germline CDR1 GTSNPN, CDR2 SVGIG (reference sequence). CDR3 DNA: TGTGCCTGGGGTGCCGGTGGCGGGAGGGTCTCCAATGAGCAGTTCTTC. Translation: CAWGAGGGRVSNEQFF.